The clone carrying this TCR beta chain was counted a single time. Its matching antigen is unknown. CDR3 size: 11 residues. Deletions cut 3 bases from V and 9 bases from J, with 9 bases between. Germline V gene lookup returns CDR1 KGHSH and CDR2 LQKENI. The sample belongs to a study of cytomegalovirus exposure and HLA in healthy donors. The study's findings and limits: Donors were assumed by presence/absence analyses to have roughly uniform sequencing depth. Follow-up analysis later connected one missense variant in DCLRE1C with trimming of TCR beta V- and J-genes.

This PCR relied on a set of 60 Vbeta primers and 13 Jbeta primers. This table comes from immunoSEQ multiplex PCR, and its TCRdb copy is limited to in-frame clones, with some not included. The sample contains roughly 110,000 clones, approximately 80% of which appear only once. Everyone who donated was a healthy bone marrow donor. This TCR came from a woman younger than 45 in good health and CMV-seropositive. The chain has TRBV18 and TRBJ2-7; no definite D call. Sample: PBMCs. The CDR3 DNA reads as TGTGCCAGCTCACCTAACCACGGGCAGTACTTC. Translating it yields CASSPNHGQYF. Combining the CDR3 with reference TRBV18 and TRBJ2-7 gives the whole variable domain NAGVMQNPRHLVRRRGQEARLRCSPMKGHSHVYWYRQLPEEGLKFMVYLQKENIIDESGMPKERFSAEFPKEGPSILRIQQVVRGDSAAYFCASSPNHGQYFGPGTRLTVT.